A single sample gave rise to the 2 T cell receptor beta chains below, sequenced in a study of T cells in Graves' hyperthyroidism and ophthalmopathy. RNA transcripts were the template for amplifying TCR beta CDR3 regions. During a first-round RT-PCR of the TCR CDR3, the HTBI primer set was used. TCRdb processed the multiplex PCR reads anew with MiXCR; each CDR3 protein has one entry. The sample includes some 600,000 distinct CDR3 sequences, about 14% of them seen just once. Material for sequencing was blood. These receptors were taken from a woman aged 25 to 45 with Graves' hyperthyroidism that later progressed to Graves' ophthalmopathy.

This clonotype came up many times. The J gene is TRBJ1-2, the V gene TRBV6-1, with 10 bases aligning to TRBD1. CDR1 is MNHNS, CDR2 SASEGT, per germline. This CDR3 has 15 amino acids. Trimming removed 8 bases from V and 6 bases from J; junction bases left unmatched: 12. The CDR3 coding sequence is TGTGCCAGCCTTTGGGACAGGGGTTTCTTGGATGGCTACACCTTC. This gives the protein CASLWDRGFLDGYTF.

There are many counts of this clonotype. The rearrangement uses TRBV11-3 and TRBJ1-3, with D tentatively TRBD1 (6 bases). The germline CDR1 and CDR2 sequences are SGHNT and YENEEA. V was trimmed by 3 bases and J by 0 bases, leaving 15 bases between them. The CDR3 consists of 17 residues. The CDR3 protein is CASSLTRDKFSGNTIYF. CDR3 nucleotide sequence: TGTGCCAGCAGCTTGACTCGGGACAAATTCTCTGGAAACACCATATATTTT.